This T cell receptor (beta chain) was sequenced for a study of blood T cell repertoires in COVID-19. Study information: T cells, B-cell-depleted T cells, or PBMCs supplied cDNA or gDNA.

Per the original methods: Counts of nucleated cells, estimated from reference gene primer amplification, were obtained. Using immunoSEQ multiplex PCR, the repertoire was profiled, and TCRdb retains in-frame clones only, with some absent. The D gene and trimming were derived from the DNA, and the V and J assignments and clone size from that table. The sample includes tens of thousands of clones, approximately 90% of them seen just once. This CDR3 has 16 amino acids. V lost 5 bases to trimming and J lost 1 base, with 14 bases between them. The V gene's germline CDR1 is SGHTA and CDR2 FQGTGA. The J gene is TRBJ2-2, the V gene TRBV7-3; D gene unclear. The source material was peripheral blood. The receptor was isolated from a human donor with active COVID-19. The donor label of this sample is uncertain. The CDR3 sequence is CASSPHSPGNTGELFF. CDR3 bases: TGTGCCAGCAGCCCTCATTCGCCAGGGAACACCGGGGAGCTGTTTTTT.